A single T cell receptor (beta chain) is shown here with its context. The antigen it recognizes is unknown. No much larger clonotype is one base removed from it; base qualities were not supplied. The sample is drawn from a study of T cell responses to AZD1222 COVID-19 vaccine (dated by TCRdb to 2020 to 2023). General notes on the study: Because spike-specific TCR depth and breadth did not differ between the two schedules, AZD1222 recipients who got a second dose at roughly 4 weeks were pooled with those who got a second dose at roughly 12 weeks. TCR sequencing was performed for about 240 trial participants, of whom about 200 were given two doses of AZD1222 and around 26 were given two doses of MenACWY control vaccine. Trial participants were enrolled by age into subgroups of 18-55, 56-69 and 70-plus years, and around 150, 29 and 61 TCR-sequenced participants, respectively, were included in these subgroups. Summary of the overall study and its limitations: The whole spike protein was spanned by vaccine-associated CD4 TCRs, and dominant responses were seen in regions 160-218 and 743-854. Only a handful of AZD1222 recipients were SARS-CoV-2 seropositive at baseline, limiting conclusions about previously exposed vaccinees. Most participants were white British and females outnumbered males, and the authors suggested that clonal diversity may have been underestimated. Spike-specific TCR breadth and depth rose significantly after two AZD1222 doses compared with day 0 and with MenACWY recipients. Reportedly, close to half of the unique spike-specific TCRs recognized epitopes lying outside the regions that are mutated in the B.1.351 and B.1.1.7 variants. In the small 56-69-year group, the increase in depth fell short of significance, most likely because of low power. No day 14 peak-response samples were available, so repertoires were characterized only after the peak T cell response.

The CDR3 regions of human TCRbeta chains were analyzed by immunosequencing. In the paper's pipeline: Repertoire TCRs were matched against a reference library of SARS-CoV-2-specific TCRs generated with the MIRA antigen-specificity platform. Breadth meant the fraction of unique TCRs that were SARS-CoV-2-associated, whereas depth meant the fraction of total T cells that were SARS-CoV-2-associated. Using the MIRA data, every spike-specific TCR was mapped to the spike region that the TCR reacted to and assigned to either a CD4 or a CD8 class. Log10-transformed breadth and depth values were compared by one-way ANOVA with Sidak's multiple comparisons tests. The table was pulled from immuneACCESS by TCRdb, which kept in-frame rearrangements only. Such tables lose some clones; where checked, under half of the loss comes from unresolved V genes, and the rest has no known cause. V, J and clone size reflect that table, while D and trimming were determined from the DNA. Present in this sample are 170,000 or so clones, about nine tenths of which were seen just once. The ten largest make up less than 3% of the sample.

The time point label corresponds to: baseline before first vaccination. Vaccinee samples came from UK trials COV001 and COV002, including a single-blind randomized controlled phase 2/3 trial of AZD1222 (ChAdOx1 nCoV-19) in healthy adults. For TCRbeta chain sequencing, PBMC samples were collected from trial participants at day 0 and at day 28 after the second dose. There are 16 amino acids in the CDR3, from cysteine to phenylalanine inclusive. This entry keeps only the CDR3 DNA: 48 bases, framed from base 1. V and J are trimmed by 3 bases and 2 bases, and the gene matches miss 6 bases of the junction. CDR1 SGHTA and CDR2 FQGTGA are derived from the germline V gene.

This receptor was obtained from an adult in good health. The specimen comprised peripheral blood, sampled on day 0 of AZD1222 vaccination. The chain is encoded by TRBV7-3 joined to TRBJ2-2, with 7 bases matching TRBD1. Here the CDR3 is given as CASSFRQGTNTGELFF. The nucleotide sequence reads as follows: TGTGCCAGCAGCTTCAGACAGGGTACCAACACCGGGGAGCTGTTTTTT.